The 18 T cell receptor beta chains given below trace back to one sample, sequenced in a study of read filtering for tumor transcriptome and immune sequencing. Molecular barcoded adaptors covering alpha/delta and beta/gamma chains were used on approximately 400 ng RNA. TCRdb itself ran the reads through MiXCR, one entry per CDR3 protein. The top ten hold less than 45% of the sample, which has about 46,000 distinct CDR3 sequences, approximately 19% seen once. The specimen sequenced was a population of CD138-negative cells sorted from bone marrow. The receptors here all came from a donor over 35 with multiple myeloma.

V and J are TRBV20-1 and TRBJ2-1, with 10 positions matching TRBD2. Unmatched junction bases numbered 9, after V lost 5 bases and J lost 5 bases. The CDR3 covers 15 residues. CDR1 and CDR2 from the germline V gene are DFQATT and SNEGSKA (reference sequence). The CDR3 protein is CSAVKLAGSNNEQFF. The CDR3 DNA reads TGCAGTGCTGTCAAACTAGCGGGATCGAACAATGAGCAGTTCTTC.

The chain has TRBV21-1 and TRBJ1-5. TRBV21-1 is a known pseudogene. The CDR3 has 13 amino acids. CDR3: CVSSSKGSQPQHF. Written as DNA, the CDR3 is TGTGTCAGCAGCAGTAAGGGATCCCAGCCCCAGCATTTT.

This clonotype was recorded many times. The J gene is TRBJ2-1, the V gene TRBV28, with D perhaps assigned TRBD1 or TRBD2 (5 bases each). Per germline, CDR1 MDHEN and CDR2 SYDVKM. This CDR3 contains 15 residues. V gave up 3 bases and J gave up 0 bases, with 9 bases separating them. CDR3 loop: CASSFGGNSYNEQFF. CDR3 nucleotides: TGTGCCAGCAGTTTTGGGGGAAACTCCTACAATGAGCAGTTCTTC.

This clonotype was detected ten times or more. The CDR3 region has the DNA TGTGCCAGCAGTCCTTCCAGGGTTAGTGAAGCTTTCTTT. Its protein product is CASSPSRVSEAFF. This chain links TRBV6-5 with TRBJ1-1; perhaps TRBD1 as D (5 bases). Germline lookup yields CDR1 MNHEY and CDR2 SVGAGI. V shed 5 bases and J shed 7 bases, with 14 bases lying between them. The CDR3 covers 13 residues.

This clonotype was seen ten or more times. Written as DNA, the CDR3 is TGTGCCAGCAACAAAGGACTAGCGGGAGGAGGCGAGACCCAGTACTTC. This sequence encodes CASNKGLAGGGETQYF. The genes are TRBV2 and TRBJ2-5; TRBD2 aligns across 14 bases. CDR3 length: 16 amino acids. The germline gives CDR1 SNHLY, CDR2 FYNNEI. The V segment lost 7 bases and the J segment 5 bases; nucleotides outside the gene matches: 9.

The sample holds many counts of this clonotype. In DNA form, the CDR3 reads TGTGCCAGCAGCTTACGGGTTAGCGGGAGGGAGACCCAGTACTTC. Amino acids: CASSLRVSGRETQYF. V is TRBV7-2 and J is TRBJ2-5; TRBD2 aligns across 10 bases. The CDR3 length is 15 residues. Per germline, CDR1 SGHTA and CDR2 FQGNSA. Unmatched junction bases numbered 5, after V lost 2 bases and J lost 5 bases. Drawing the rest from reference TRBV7-2 and TRBJ2-5, the complete variable domain is GAGVSQSPSNKVTEKGKDVELRCDPISGHTALYWYRQSLGQGLEFLIYFQGNSAPDKSGLPSDRFSAERTGGSVSTLTIQRTQQEDSAVYLCASSLRVSGRETQYFGPGTRLLVL.

Comments on this clonotype: Being one base from a much bigger clone, this may be a read error. The rearrangement uses TRBV19 and TRBJ1-6; 7 positions match TRBD1. CDR3 length equals 14 residues. V was pared by 5 bases and J by 8 bases, with 6 bases of the junction left unmatched. The germline V gene encodes CDR1 LNHDA and CDR2 SQIVND (reference sequence). The CDR3 sequence is CASSPDRTYSPLHF. The CDR3 DNA follows: TGTGCCAGTAGTCCGGACAGGACATATTCACCCCTCCACTTT.

This clonotype occurred many times. The rearrangement joins TRBV2 to TRBJ1-4, with D uncertain. The germline V and J ends were trimmed by 6 bases and 5 bases, with 4 bases remaining between them. Germline V gene data show CDR1 as SNHLY and CDR2 as FYNNEI. This CDR3 has 11 amino acids. In nucleotides, the CDR3 is TGTGCCAGCAGGATCAATGAAAAACTGTTTTTT. Its protein is CASRINEKLFF. Looking up the rest from reference TRBV2 and TRBJ1-4 gives the full variable domain: EPEVTQTPSHQVTQMGQEVILRCVPISNHLYFYWYRQILGQKVEFLVSFYNNEISEKSEIFDDQFSVERPDGSNFTLKIRSTKLEDSAMYFCASRINEKLFFGSGTQLSVL.

This clonotype was counted ten times or more. The rearrangement links TRBV29-1 to TRBJ2-2, with D hard to call. V was clipped by 0 bases and J by 5 bases, with 13 bases between them. Germline CDR1 reads SQVTM; CDR2 reads ANQGSEA. This CDR3 contains 15 residues. The CDR3 spells CSVEDPQRETGELFF. The CDR3, as DNA: TGCAGCGTTGAAGATCCCCAGCGAGAGACCGGGGAGCTGTTTTTT.

This clonotype has a count of ten or more. The chain uses TRBV2 and TRBJ2-1; D is unclear. The CDR3 is 15 residues long. Germline-derived CDR1 and CDR2 are SNHLY and FYNNEI. Trimming shortened V by 6 bases and J by 4 bases, and 16 bases separated the two germline ends. CDR3 coding DNA: TGTGCCAGCAGGGCGGACCTCTGGGCATACAATGAGCAGTTCTTC. Protein: CASRADLWAYNEQFF. Together with reference TRBV2 and TRBJ2-1, the CDR3 gives the full variable domain: EPEVTQTPSHQVTQMGQEVILRCVPISNHLYFYWYRQILGQKVEFLVSFYNNEISEKSEIFDDQFSVERPDGSNFTLKIRSTKLEDSAMYFCASRADLWAYNEQFFGPGTRLTVL.

At least ten counts were recorded for this clonotype. V and J are TRBV19 and TRBJ1-1; no definite D call. The germline V gene encodes CDR1 LNHDA and CDR2 SQIVND (reference sequence). V was trimmed by 3 bases and J by 0 bases, leaving 5 bases between them. The CDR3 has 13 residues. As DNA, the CDR3 is TGTGCCAGTAGTATGGGGTTGAACACTGAAGCTTTCTTT. Its protein is CASSMGLNTEAFF.

CDR3 coding DNA: TGTGCCAGCAGGCCCGGGACGGGTAACACTGAAGCTTTCTTT. Its translation is CASRPGTGNTEAFF. The genes are TRBV6-6 and TRBJ1-1; a weak D match, TRBD1 (5 bases). V was trimmed by 6 bases and J by 2 bases, leaving 13 bases between them. Germline V CDR1 and CDR2: MNHNY, SVGAGI (reference sequence). The CDR3 is 14 residues long.

The chain joins TRBV13 to TRBJ2-1, with D hard to call. V lost 4 bases and J lost 8, with 15 bases in between. CDR3 length: 14 amino acids. Germline V gives CDR1 PRHDT, CDR2 FYEKMQ (reference sequence). For the CDR3, the DNA is TGTGCCAGCAGCTCCAAAGAGACTCGAGATGAGCAGTTCTTC. As protein: CASSSKETRDEQFF.

Of note for this clonotype: This may stem from a read error, because a much larger clone lies one nucleotide away. The chain employs TRBV12-3 or TRBV12-4 and TRBJ2-1, with D maybe TRBD2 (6 bases). Trimming pared 5 bases from V and 3 bases from J, leaving 17 bases between. There are 16 residues in the CDR3. CDR3 nucleotide sequence: TGTGCCAGCAGTACTACCGAGACTAGTCTCTACAATGAGCAGTTCTTC. Its translation: CASSTTETSLYNEQFF.

This clonotype was detected many times. The chain recombines TRBV20-1 with TRBJ2-1; 12 nucleotides match TRBD2. The V and J ends lost 5 bases and 7 bases, in that order; junction bases with no gene match: 6. Germline assignment: CDR1 DFQATT and CDR2 SNEGSKA (reference sequence). The CDR3 loop spans 14 amino acids. CDR3 amino acids: CSALGLAGNNEQFF. In DNA, the CDR3 is TGCAGTGCTCTCGGACTAGCGGGAAATAATGAGCAGTTCTTC.

For this clonotype: Given a much more abundant clone one base away, this may be a read error. The rearrangement uses TRBV4-2 and TRBJ2-7, with TRBD2 identical over 11 bases. The CDR3 spans 16 residues. Unmatched junction bases numbered 6, after V lost 2 bases and J lost 3 bases. From germline, CDR1 is LGHNA and CDR2 YNFKEQ. This chain's CDR3 is CASSQSVLAGGYEQYF. The CDR3 bases are TGTGCCAGCAGCCAATCTGTTCTAGCGGGAGGCTACGAGCAGTACTTC.

As regards this clonotype: A read error may be the cause here, since a much bigger clone is one base away. This chain links TRBV19 with TRBJ2-7; either TRBD1 or TRBD2 may fit D (6 bases each). The V gene's germline CDR1 is LNHDA and CDR2 SQIVND (reference sequence). The CDR3 has 15 residues. The CDR3 reads CASNIEEEGAYEQYF. CDR3 nucleotides: TGTGCCAGTAATATAGAGGAGGAGGGGGCCTACGAGCAGTACTTC.

The table lists this clonotype with many counts. The chain uses TRBV18 and TRBJ1-2; possible D gene TRBD1, 6 bases. This CDR3 contains 15 residues. Trimming removed 5 bases from V and 2 bases from J, with 15 bases in between. CDR1 is KGHSH, CDR2 LQKENI, per germline. The CDR3 region has the DNA TGTGCCAGCTCAATTGAACAGGGCCCAAACTATGGCTACACCTTC. It codes for CASSIEQGPNYGYTF.